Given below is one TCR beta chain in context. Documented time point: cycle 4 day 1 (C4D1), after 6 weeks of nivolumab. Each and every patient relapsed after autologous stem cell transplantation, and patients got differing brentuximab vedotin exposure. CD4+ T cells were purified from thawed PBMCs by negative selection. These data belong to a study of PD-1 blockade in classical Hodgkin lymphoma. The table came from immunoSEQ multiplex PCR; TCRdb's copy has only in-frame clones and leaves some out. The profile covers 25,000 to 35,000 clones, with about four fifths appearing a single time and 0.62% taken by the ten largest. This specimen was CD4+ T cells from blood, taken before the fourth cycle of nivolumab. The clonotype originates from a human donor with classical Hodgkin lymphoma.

CDR3 amino acids: CASSVTRESLGDTQYF. CDR3 DNA sequence: TGTGCCAGCAGCGTTACCCGGGAAAGCCTGGGAGATACGCAGTATTTT. The chain uses TRBV9 and TRBJ2-3; D perhaps matches TRBD2 (5 bases). Between the trimmed V and J ends, which lost 2 bases and 5 bases, there was a span of 18 bases. The germline V gene encodes CDR1 SGDLS and CDR2 YYNGEE. The CDR3 runs to 16 residues. Full variable domain (missing parts from reference TRBV9 and TRBJ2-3): DSGVTQTPKHLITATGQRVTLRCSPRSGDLSVYWYQQSLDQGLQFLIQYYNGEERAKGNILERFSAQQFPDLHSELNLSSLELGDSALYFCASSVTRESLGDTQYFGPGTRLTVL.